Below, 9 T cell receptor beta chains from the same sample are listed, as sequenced in a study of Ad26.COV2.S vaccination and SARS-CoV-2 variants. Assay used: immunoSEQ multiplex PCR; TCRdb lists only in-frame clones, some missing. The repertoire has about 180,000 clones, 70% to 90% of them found once; the top ten carry 5% to 6.5%. Here the sequenced sample was peripheral blood, taken after recovery from COVID-19. All receptors come from a human donor who had recovered from COVID-19.

The J gene is TRBJ1-1, the V gene TRBV19; no clear D. The CDR3 is 15 amino acids. The ends were cut back, 0 bases at V and 3 bases at J, with 11 bases in the middle. CDR1 and CDR2 (germline): LNHDA, SQIVND (reference sequence). CDR3 bases: TGTGCCAGTAGTATAGAATCCCTATGGGACACTGAAGCTTTCTTT. Its translation is CASSIESLWDTEAFF.

The chain carries TRBV15 and TRBJ2-5; D remains ambiguous. The CDR3 totals 13 residues. Germline V gene data show CDR1 as LNHNV and CDR2 as YYDKDF (reference sequence). Trimming cost V 0 bases and J 4 bases, with 6 bases left between them. Here the CDR3 DNA reads TGTGCCACCAGCAGAGAGGTCCGAGAGACCCAGTACTTC. Translation gives CATSREVRETQYF.

This rearrangement joins TRBV4-1 to TRBJ2-7, with no clear D. Per germline, CDR1 MGHRA and CDR2 YSYEKL. This CDR3 contains 14 residues. Trimming removed 1 base at V and 5 bases at J, with 12 bases between. The CDR3 nucleotides read TGCGCCAGCAGCCAAGGTCGGAATTTGGACGAGCAGTACTTC. Translating gives CASSQGRNLDEQYF.

This clone was seen once. The gene calls are TRBV15 and TRBJ2-3; 7 nucleotides align to TRBD2. Germline V gene sequence: CDR1 LNHNV, CDR2 YYDKDF (reference sequence). Germline trimming cut 1 base from V and 1 base from J; bases unmatched to any gene: 5. This CDR3 spans 16 amino acids. This CDR3 reads CATSRGRGFGTDTQYF. CDR3 bases: TGTGCCACCAGCAGAGGGCGGGGGTTCGGCACAGATACGCAGTATTTT.

This sequence joins TRBV7-3 and TRBJ1-1; no clear D gene. The V gene's germline CDR1 is SGHTA and CDR2 FQGTGA. The V and J ends lost 9 bases and 8 bases respectively, with 7 bases between them. The CDR3 is 9 amino acids. DNA for the CDR3: TGTGCCAGTTACAGAGAAGCTTTCTTT. Translating it yields CASYREAFF.

This clone showed up many times. This chain links TRBV7-8 with TRBJ2-7, with 9 nucleotides matching TRBD1. The CDR3 is made up of 14 amino acids. Germline assignment: CDR1 SGHVS and CDR2 FQNEAQ. J lost 6 bases, V lost 5 bases, and 8 bases had no gene match. The CDR3 DNA follows: TGTGCCAGCAGCACTGGGACAGGGTTCGGCGAGCAGTACTTC. Translated, it gives CASSTGTGFGEQYF.

The genes are TRBV30 and TRBJ2-3, with 9 bases fitting TRBD2. Germline V CDR1 and CDR2: GTSNPN, SVGIG (reference sequence). The length of the CDR3 is 15 residues. V dropped 2 bases and J dropped 0; count of bases not matched to a gene: 3. CDR3 protein: CAWSLAGLSTDTQYF. In DNA, the CDR3 is TGTGCCTGGAGTCTAGCGGGACTGAGCACAGATACGCAGTATTTT.

The gene calls are TRBV3-1 (or the pseudogene TRBV3-2) and TRBJ2-5, with D possibly matching TRBD2 (6 bases). V was shortened by 0 bases and J by 4 bases, with 15 bases between the two germline ends. CDR1 LGHDT and CDR2 YNNKEL come from the germline V gene (reference sequence). The CDR3 covers 16 residues. The CDR3 sequence: CASSQEPGALGETQYF. The CDR3 DNA is TGTGCCAGCAGCCAAGAGCCGGGAGCGCTGGGAGAGACCCAGTACTTC.

This clone has more than one count but fewer than ten. The CDR3 is CASSQGVGQPQHF. As DNA, the CDR3 is TGTGCCAGCAGTCAGGGAGTCGGGCAGCCCCAGCATTTT. The V call is TRBV6-5, the J call TRBJ1-5; D possibly corresponds to TRBD1 (5 bases). The CDR3 extends over 13 amino acids. Trimming left V 5 bases short and J 7 bases short, with 12 bases between. CDR1 and CDR2 (germline): MNHEY, SVGAGI.